This paragraph covers one T cell receptor (beta chain) sequence. Its antigen is not known. V was shortened by 6 bases and J by 4 bases, with 15 bases between the two germline ends. Looked up from germline, CDR1 is ENHRY and CDR2 is SYGVKD. The CDR3 loop spans 14 amino acids. The CDR3 regions of TCR beta were amplified from RNA transcripts. The HTBI primer set served for first-round RT-PCR of the TCR CDR3. TCRdb redid the calling of the multiplex PCR reads with MiXCR, one entry per CDR3 protein. Of under 700,000 distinct CDR3 sequences listed, 35% to 55% were seen once; the top ten hold 8.2%. The sample is drawn from a study of T cells in Graves' hyperthyroidism and ophthalmopathy. Study-level results: Blood also showed most of the thyroid clonotypes that were expanded above 0.001. In the analysis, a 13 V-J model separated ophthalmopathy from stable hyperthyroidism.

For Graves' hyperthyroidism to be stable, ophthalmopathy could not progress within 18 months. Diagnosis relied on clinical symptoms, serum thyroxine and TRAb, thyroid ultrasound and orbital computed tomography. The sequenced sample was peripheral blood or thyroid tissue (not recorded which). The V and J genes are TRBV10-3 and TRBJ1-1, with D unresolved. This receptor was taken from a woman younger than 30 with Graves' hyperthyroidism. CDR3 sequence (DNA): TGTGCCATCAGGGGCGGGAGGGCGGCCACTGAAGCTTTCTTT. It is translated as CAIRGGRAATEAFF.